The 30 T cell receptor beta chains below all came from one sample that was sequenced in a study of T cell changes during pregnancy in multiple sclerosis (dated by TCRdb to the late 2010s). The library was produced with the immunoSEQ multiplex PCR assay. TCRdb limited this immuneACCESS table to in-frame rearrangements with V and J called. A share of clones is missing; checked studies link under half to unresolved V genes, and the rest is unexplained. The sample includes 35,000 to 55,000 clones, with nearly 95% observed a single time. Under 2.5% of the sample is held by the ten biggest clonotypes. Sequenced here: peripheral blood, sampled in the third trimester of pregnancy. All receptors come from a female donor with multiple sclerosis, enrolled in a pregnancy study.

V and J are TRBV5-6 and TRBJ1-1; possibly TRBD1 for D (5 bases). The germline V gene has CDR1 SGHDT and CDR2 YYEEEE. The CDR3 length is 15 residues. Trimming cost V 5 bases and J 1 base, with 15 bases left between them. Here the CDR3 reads CASSKGTGWNTEAFF. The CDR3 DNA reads TGTGCCAGCAGTAAAGGGACTGGGTGGAACACTGAAGCTTTCTTT.

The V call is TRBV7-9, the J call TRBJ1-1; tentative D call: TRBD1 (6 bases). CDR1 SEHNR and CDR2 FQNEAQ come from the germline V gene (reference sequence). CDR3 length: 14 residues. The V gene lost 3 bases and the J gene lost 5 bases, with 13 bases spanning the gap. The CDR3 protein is CASSLARGFTEAFF. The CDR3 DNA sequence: TGTGCCAGCAGCTTGGCCAGGGGTTTTACTGAAGCTTTCTTT.

This CDR3 reads CASTTRYKTMRVTGELFF. The CDR3 region has the DNA TGTGCCAGCACCACCCGGTACAAAACTATGCGTGTCACCGGGGAGCTGTTTTTT. The chain links TRBV28 to TRBJ2-2; D is unclear. V lost 7 bases and J lost 4, with 25 bases in between. Germline-derived CDR1 and CDR2 are MDHEN and SYDVKM. CDR3 length equals 18 residues.

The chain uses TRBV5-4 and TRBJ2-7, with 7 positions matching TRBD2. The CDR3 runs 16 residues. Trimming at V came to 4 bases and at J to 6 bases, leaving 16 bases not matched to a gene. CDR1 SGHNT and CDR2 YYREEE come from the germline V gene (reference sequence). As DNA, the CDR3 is TGTGCCAGCAGCCTAAGCGGGAAAAGCCCGACCGCCGAGCAGTACTTC. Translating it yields CASSLSGKSPTAEQYF.

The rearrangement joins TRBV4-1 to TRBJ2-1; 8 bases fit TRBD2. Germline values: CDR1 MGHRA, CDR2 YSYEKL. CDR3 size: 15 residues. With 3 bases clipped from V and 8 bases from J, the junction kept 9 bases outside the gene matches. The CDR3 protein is CASSQPGLGKDEQFF. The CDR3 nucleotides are TGCGCCAGCAGCCAGCCGGGACTAGGGAAGGATGAGCAGTTCTTC.

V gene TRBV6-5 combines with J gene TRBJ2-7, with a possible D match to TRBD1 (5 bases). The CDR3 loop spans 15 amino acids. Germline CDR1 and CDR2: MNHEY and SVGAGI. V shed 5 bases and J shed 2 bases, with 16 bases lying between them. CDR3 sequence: CASSTPQGLTYEQYF. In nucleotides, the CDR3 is TGTGCCAGCAGTACCCCTCAGGGTCTCACCTACGAGCAGTACTTC.

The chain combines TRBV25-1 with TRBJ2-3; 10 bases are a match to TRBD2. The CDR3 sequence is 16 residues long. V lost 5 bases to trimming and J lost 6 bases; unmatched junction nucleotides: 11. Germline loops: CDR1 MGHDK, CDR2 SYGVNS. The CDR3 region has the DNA TGTGCCAGCAGTAGGGGGCTAGCGGGAGTGGTGGATACGCAGTATTTT. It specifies CASSRGLAGVVDTQYF.

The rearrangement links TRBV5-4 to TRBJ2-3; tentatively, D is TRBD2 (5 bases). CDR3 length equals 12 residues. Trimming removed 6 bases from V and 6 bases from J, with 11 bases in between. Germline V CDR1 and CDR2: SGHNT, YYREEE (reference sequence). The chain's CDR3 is CASTTTGDTQYF. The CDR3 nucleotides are TGTGCCAGCACCACAACGGGGGATACGCAGTATTTT.

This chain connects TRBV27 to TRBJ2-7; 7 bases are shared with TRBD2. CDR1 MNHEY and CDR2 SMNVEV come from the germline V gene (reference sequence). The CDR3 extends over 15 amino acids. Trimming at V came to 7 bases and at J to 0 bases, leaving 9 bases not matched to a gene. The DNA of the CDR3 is TGTGCCAGCACCCCCCTGGCTAGCGGCTCCTACGAGCAGTACTTC. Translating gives CASTPLASGSYEQYF.

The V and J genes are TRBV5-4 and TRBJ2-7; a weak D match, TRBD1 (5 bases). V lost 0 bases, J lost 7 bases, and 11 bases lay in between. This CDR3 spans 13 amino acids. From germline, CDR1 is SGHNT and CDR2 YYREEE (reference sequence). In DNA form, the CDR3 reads TGTGCCAGCAGCTTGGGTGGGGCGCGAGAGCAGTACTTC. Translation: CASSLGGAREQYF.

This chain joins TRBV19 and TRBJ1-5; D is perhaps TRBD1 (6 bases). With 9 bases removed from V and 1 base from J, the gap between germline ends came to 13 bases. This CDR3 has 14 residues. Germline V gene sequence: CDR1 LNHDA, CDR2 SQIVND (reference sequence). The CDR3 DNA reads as TGTGCCAGCTCCCCCGGGACAAGCAATCAGCCCCAGCATTTT. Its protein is CASSPGTSNQPQHF.

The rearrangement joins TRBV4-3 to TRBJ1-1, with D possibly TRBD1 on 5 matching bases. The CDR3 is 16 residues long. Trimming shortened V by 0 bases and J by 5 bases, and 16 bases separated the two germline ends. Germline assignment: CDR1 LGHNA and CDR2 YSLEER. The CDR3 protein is CASSQDRWAKGTEAFF. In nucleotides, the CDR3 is TGCGCCAGCAGCCAAGATAGGTGGGCGAAGGGGACTGAAGCTTTCTTT.

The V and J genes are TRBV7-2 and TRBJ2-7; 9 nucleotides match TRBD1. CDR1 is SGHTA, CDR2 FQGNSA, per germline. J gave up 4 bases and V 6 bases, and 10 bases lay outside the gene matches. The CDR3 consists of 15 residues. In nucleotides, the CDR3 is TGTGCCAGCAGTCAAACCGGGGACAGGGCTTACGAGCAGTACTTC. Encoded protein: CASSQTGDRAYEQYF.

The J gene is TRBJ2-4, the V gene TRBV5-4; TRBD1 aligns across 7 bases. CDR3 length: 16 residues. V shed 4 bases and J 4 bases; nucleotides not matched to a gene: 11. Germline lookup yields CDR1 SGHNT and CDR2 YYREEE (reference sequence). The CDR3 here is CASSRWGQSGKNIQYF. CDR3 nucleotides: TGTGCCAGCAGCCGATGGGGACAGTCGGGGAAAAACATTCAGTACTTC.

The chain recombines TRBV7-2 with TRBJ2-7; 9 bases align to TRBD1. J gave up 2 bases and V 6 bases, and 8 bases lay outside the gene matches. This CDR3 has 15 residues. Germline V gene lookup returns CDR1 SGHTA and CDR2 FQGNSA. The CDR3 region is CASRSSGQGTYEQYF. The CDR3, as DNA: TGTGCCAGCAGATCCTCGGGACAGGGTACCTACGAGCAGTACTTC.

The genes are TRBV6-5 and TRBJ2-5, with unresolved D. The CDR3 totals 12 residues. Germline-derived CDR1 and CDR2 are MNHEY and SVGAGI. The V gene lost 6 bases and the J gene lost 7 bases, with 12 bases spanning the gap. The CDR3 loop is CASSDSTGTQYF. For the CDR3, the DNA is TGTGCCAGCAGCGACTCTACCGGGACCCAGTACTTC.

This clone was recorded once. The DNA of the CDR3 is TGTGCCAGCAGCCCCGATGGGGCCGCGAACACCGGGGAGCTGTTTTTT. This translates into CASSPDGAANTGELFF. The gene calls are TRBV9 and TRBJ2-2, with D possibly matching TRBD1 (5 bases). This CDR3 has 16 amino acids. V was trimmed by 4 bases and J by 0 bases, leaving 13 bases between them. Germline V gene sequence: CDR1 SGDLS, CDR2 YYNGEE.

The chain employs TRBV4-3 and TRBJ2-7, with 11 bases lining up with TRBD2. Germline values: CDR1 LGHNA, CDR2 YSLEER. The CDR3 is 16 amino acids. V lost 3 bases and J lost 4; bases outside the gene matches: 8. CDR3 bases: TGCGCCAGCAGCCAGATACTAGCGGGGGAACCTTACGAGCAGTACTTC. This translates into CASSQILAGEPYEQYF.

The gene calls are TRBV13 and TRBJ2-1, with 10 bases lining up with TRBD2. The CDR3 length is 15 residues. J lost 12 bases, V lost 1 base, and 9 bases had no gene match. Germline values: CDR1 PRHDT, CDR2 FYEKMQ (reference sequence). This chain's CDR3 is CASSLEAGGRNWQFF. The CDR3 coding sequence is TGTGCCAGCAGCTTAGAAGCGGGAGGGCGAAATTGGCAGTTCTTC.

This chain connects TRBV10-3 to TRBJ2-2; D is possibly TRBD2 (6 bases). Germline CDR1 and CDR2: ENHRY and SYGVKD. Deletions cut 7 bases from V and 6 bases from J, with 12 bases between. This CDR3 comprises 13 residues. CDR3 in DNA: TGTGCCATCACTAGCGCCCCCCCCGGGGAGCTGTTTTTT. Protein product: CAITSAPPGELFF.

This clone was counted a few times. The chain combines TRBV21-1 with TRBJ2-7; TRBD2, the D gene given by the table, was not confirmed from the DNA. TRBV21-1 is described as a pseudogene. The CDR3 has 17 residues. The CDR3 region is CASTSGTSGRFESEQYF. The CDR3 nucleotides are TGTGCCAGCACCTCCGGGACTAGCGGGAGGTTCGAGAGCGAGCAGTACTTC.

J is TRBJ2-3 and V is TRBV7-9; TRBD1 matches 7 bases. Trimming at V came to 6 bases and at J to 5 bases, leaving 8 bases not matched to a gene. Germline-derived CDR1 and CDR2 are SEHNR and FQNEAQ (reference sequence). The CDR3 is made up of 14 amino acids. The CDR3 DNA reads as TGTGCCAGCAGGTCGACAGGGTTGGGAGATACGCAGTATTTT. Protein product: CASRSTGLGDTQYF.

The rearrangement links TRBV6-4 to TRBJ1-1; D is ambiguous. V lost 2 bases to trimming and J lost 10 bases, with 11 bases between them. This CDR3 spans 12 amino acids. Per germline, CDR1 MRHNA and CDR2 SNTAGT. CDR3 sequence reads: CASSDPPRGAFF. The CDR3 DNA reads TGTGCCAGCAGTGACCCTCCCCGGGGAGCTTTCTTT.

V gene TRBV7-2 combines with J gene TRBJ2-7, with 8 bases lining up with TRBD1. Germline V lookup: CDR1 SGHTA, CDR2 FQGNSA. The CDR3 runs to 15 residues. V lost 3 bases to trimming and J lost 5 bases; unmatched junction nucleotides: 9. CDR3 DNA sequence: TGTGCCAGCAGCTTTCCGTTCAGGGGGCTCAACGAGCAGTACTTC. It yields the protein CASSFPFRGLNEQYF.

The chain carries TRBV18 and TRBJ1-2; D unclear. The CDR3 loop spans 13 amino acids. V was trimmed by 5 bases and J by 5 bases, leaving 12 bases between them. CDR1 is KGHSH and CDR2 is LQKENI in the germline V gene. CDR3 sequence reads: CASSEKEGYGYTF. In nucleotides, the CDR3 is TGTGCCAGCTCAGAGAAGGAGGGATATGGCTACACCTTC.

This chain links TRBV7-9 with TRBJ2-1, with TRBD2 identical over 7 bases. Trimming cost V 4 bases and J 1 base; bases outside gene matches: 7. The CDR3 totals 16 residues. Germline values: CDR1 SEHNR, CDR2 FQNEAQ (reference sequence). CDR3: CASSSSDGGSYNEQFF. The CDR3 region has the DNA TGTGCCAGCAGCTCCTCGGACGGGGGGTCCTACAATGAGCAGTTCTTC. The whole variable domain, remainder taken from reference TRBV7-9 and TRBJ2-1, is DTGVSQNPRHKITKRGQNVTFRCDPISEHNRLYWYRQTLGQGPEFLTYFQNEAQLEKSRLLSDRFSAERPKGSFSTLEIQRTEQGDSAMYLCASSSSDGGSYNEQFFGPGTRLTVL.

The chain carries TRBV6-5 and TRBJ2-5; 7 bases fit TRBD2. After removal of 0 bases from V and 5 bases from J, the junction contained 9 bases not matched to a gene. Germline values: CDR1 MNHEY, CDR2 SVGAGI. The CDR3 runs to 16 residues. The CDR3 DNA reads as TGTGCCAGCAGTTACTCGAATGGGGCGGGAGTGGAGACCCAGTACTTC. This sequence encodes CASSYSNGAGVETQYF.

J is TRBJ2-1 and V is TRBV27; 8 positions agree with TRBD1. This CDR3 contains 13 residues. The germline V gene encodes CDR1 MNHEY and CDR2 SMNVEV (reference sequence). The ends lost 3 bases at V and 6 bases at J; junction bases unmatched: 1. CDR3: CASSLDRVNEQFF. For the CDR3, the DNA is TGTGCCAGCAGTTTGGACAGGGTCAATGAGCAGTTCTTC.

CDR3 nucleotide sequence: TGTGCCAGCAGCTCCGGACTAGCGGGAGTCGAGACGCAGTATTTT. Its translation is CASSSGLAGVETQYF. The V call is TRBV6-6, the J call TRBJ2-3; 13 positions agree with TRBD2. V lost 6 bases, J lost 9 bases, and 9 bases stayed unmatched. The CDR3 runs 15 residues. Looked up from germline, CDR1 is MNHNY and CDR2 is SVGAGI (reference sequence).

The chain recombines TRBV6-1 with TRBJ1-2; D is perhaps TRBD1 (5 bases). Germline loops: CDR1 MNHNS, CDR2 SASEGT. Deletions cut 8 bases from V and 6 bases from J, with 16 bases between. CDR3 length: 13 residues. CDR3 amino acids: CASLRGFGHGYTF. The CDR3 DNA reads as TGTGCCAGCCTCCGGGGGTTCGGACATGGCTACACCTTC.